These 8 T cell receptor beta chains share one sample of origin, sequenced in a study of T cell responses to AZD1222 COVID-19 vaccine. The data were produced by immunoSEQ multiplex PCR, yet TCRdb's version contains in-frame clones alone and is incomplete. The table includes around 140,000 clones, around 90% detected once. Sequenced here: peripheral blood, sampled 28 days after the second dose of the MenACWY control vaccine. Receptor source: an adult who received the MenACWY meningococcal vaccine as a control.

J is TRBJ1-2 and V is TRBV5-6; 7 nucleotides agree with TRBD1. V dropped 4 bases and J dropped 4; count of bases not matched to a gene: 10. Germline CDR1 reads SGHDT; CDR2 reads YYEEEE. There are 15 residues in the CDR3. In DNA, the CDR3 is TGTGCCAGCAGCCCCACTGACAGGGACGGCTATGGCTACACCTTC. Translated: CASSPTDRDGYGYTF.

The CDR3 reads CASNPPGGYYGYTF. In nucleotides, the CDR3 is TGTGCCAGCAATCCCCCCGGAGGGTACTATGGCTACACCTTC. The V gene is TRBV28, the J gene TRBJ1-2; D is ambiguous. With 7 bases removed from V and 3 bases from J, the gap between germline ends came to 15 bases. The CDR3 is made up of 14 amino acids. Germline V CDR1 and CDR2: MDHEN, SYDVKM.

CDR3: CASSFQGPSYEQYF. CDR3 sequence (DNA): TGTGCCAGCAGCTTTCAGGGACCCTCCTACGAGCAGTACTTC. This chain joins TRBV5-5 and TRBJ2-7; D is tentatively TRBD1 or TRBD2 (5 bases each). Germline V gives CDR1 SGHKS, CDR2 YYEKEE (reference sequence). The CDR3 is made up of 14 amino acids. The V gene lost 2 bases and the J gene lost 0 bases, with 9 bases spanning the gap. Complete variable domain (other parts from reference TRBV5-5 and TRBJ2-7): DAGVTQSPTHLIKTRGQQVTLRCSPISGHKSVSWYQQVLGQGPQFIFQYYEKEERGRGNFPDRFSARQFPNYSSELNVNALLLGDSALYLCASSFQGPSYEQYFGPGTRLTVT.

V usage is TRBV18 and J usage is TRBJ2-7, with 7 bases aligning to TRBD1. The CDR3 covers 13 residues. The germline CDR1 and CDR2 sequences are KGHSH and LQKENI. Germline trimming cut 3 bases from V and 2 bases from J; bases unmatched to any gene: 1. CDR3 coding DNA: TGTGCCAGCTCACCTCAGGGGGCCTACGAGCAGTACTTC. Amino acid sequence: CASSPQGAYEQYF.

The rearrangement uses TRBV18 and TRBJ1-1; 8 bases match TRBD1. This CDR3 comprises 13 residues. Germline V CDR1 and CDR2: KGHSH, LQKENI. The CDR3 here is CAVQGGTNTEAFF. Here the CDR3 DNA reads TGTGCAGTACAGGGGGGAACGAACACTGAAGCTTTCTTT.

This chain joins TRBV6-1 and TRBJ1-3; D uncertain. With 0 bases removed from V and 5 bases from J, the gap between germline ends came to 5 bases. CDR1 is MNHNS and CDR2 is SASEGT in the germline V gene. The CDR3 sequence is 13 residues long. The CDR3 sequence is CASSEAPRNTIYF. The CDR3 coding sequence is TGTGCCAGCAGTGAAGCGCCTAGAAACACCATATATTTT.

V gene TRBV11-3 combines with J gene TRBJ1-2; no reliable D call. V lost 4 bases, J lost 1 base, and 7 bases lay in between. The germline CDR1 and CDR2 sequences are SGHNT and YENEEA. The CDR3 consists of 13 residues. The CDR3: CASSSRINYGYTF. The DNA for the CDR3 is TGTGCCAGCAGCTCACGGATTAACTATGGCTACACCTTC.

Here the CDR3 DNA reads TGTGCCAGTAGTACACACCGGGACAGGGGATCTGAAGCTTTCTTT. It codes for CASSTHRDRGSEAFF. V usage is TRBV19 and J usage is TRBJ1-1, with TRBD1 identical over 10 bases. Unmatched junction bases numbered 8, after V lost 4 bases and J lost 6 bases. Looked up from germline, CDR1 is LNHDA and CDR2 is SQIVND (reference sequence). CDR3 length: 15 amino acids. Using reference TRBV19 and TRBJ1-1 for the parts outside the CDR3, the full variable domain is DGGITQSPKYLFRKEGQNVTLSCEQNLNHDAMYWYRQDPGQGLRLIYYSQIVNDFQKGDIAEGYSVSREKKESFPLTVTSAQKNPTAFYLCASSTHRDRGSEAFFGQGTRLTVV.